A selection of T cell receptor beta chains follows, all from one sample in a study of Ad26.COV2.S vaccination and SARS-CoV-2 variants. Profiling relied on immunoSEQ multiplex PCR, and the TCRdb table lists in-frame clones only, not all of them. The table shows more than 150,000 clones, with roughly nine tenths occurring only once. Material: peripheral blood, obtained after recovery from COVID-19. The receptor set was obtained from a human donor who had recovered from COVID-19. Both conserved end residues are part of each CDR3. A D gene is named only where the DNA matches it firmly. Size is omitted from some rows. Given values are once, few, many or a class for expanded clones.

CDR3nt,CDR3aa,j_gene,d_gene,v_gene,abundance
TGTGCCAGCAGCTTATGGCGGGGGGCCTACAATGAGCAGTTCTTC,CASSLWRGAYNEQFF,TRBJ2-1,TRBD2,TRBV7-9,.
TGTGCCAGCAGTTTGAGGGACAGGTACTCTGGGGCCAACGTCCTGACTTTC,CASSLRDRYSGANVLTF,TRBJ2-6,TRBD1,TRBV28,.
TGTGCCAGCAGCCCCGGGGCGACCCAGTACTTC,CASSPGATQYF,TRBJ2-5,.,TRBV9,.
TGTGCCAGTAGTCCGCCACAAGGTTCCCCTGGAAACACCATATATTTT,CASSPPQGSPGNTIYF,TRBJ1-3,.,TRBV19,.
TGTGCCAGCAGTGACTCCCTCGACGAGCAGTACTTC,CASSDSLDEQYF,TRBJ2-7,.,TRBV6-4,.
TGTGCCAGCAGCGAGAGCGGGGGGTCCTACAATGAGCAGTTCTTC,CASSESGGSYNEQFF,TRBJ2-1,TRBD2,TRBV9,.
TGTGCCTGGAGGCAGACAGGGAACCCCTACGAGCAGTACTTC,CAWRQTGNPYEQYF,TRBJ2-7,TRBD1,TRBV30,.
TGTGCCAGCAGCCAAGGACCGGAAAATGAAGCTTTCTTT,CASSQGPENEAFF,TRBJ1-1,.,TRBV3-1/TRBV3-2,.
TGTGCCAGCAGTGCGGGCTTGAACACTGAAGCTTTCTTT,CASSAGLNTEAFF,TRBJ1-1,.,TRBV2,.
TGTGCCAGCAGACCTGACAGGGGGGGTTCACCCCTCCACTTT,CASRPDRGGSPLHF,TRBJ1-6,TRBD1,TRBV2,.
TGTGCCAGCAGCCCCCTGAGGTCTGCTACAGATACGCAGTATTTT,CASSPLRSATDTQYF,TRBJ2-3,.,TRBV3-1/TRBV3-2,.
TGCGCCAGCAGTTTTGGTTCTGGAAACACCATATATTTT,CASSFGSGNTIYF,TRBJ1-3,.,TRBV5-1,.
TGTGCCAGCAGTGCCCCTAGCGGGGGGGATACGCAGTATTTT,CASSAPSGGDTQYF,TRBJ2-3,TRBD2,TRBV5-4,.
TGTGCCAGCAGCGGCGGGGTGATCGGATATGGCTACACCTTC,CASSGGVIGYGYTF,TRBJ1-2,.,TRBV9,.
TGTGCCAGCTCCCGAGGGAGCGGTAGCTCCTACGAGCAGTACTTC,CASSRGSGSSYEQYF,TRBJ2-7,.,TRBV25-1,.
TGTGCCATCAGTGAGTCGATGGTGGCCGTTAGGAGCTACGAGCAGTACTTC,CAISESMVAVRSYEQYF,TRBJ2-7,.,TRBV10-3,few
TGTGCCAGCAGCTTGATGTCTTCCCACGAGCAGTACTTC,CASSLMSSHEQYF,TRBJ2-7,.,TRBV5-6,.
TGTGCCAGCAGTTTACAGGGCCACTATGGCTACACCTTC,CASSLQGHYGYTF,TRBJ1-2,.,TRBV28,.
TGTGCCTGCCCTGGTGTGGATGAAAAACTGTTTTTT,CACPGVDEKLFF,TRBJ1-4,.,TRBV30,.
TGCGCCAGCAGCTTGGGGACAGGCGCCTACAATGAGCAGTTCTTC,CASSLGTGAYNEQFF,TRBJ2-1,TRBD1,TRBV5-1,.